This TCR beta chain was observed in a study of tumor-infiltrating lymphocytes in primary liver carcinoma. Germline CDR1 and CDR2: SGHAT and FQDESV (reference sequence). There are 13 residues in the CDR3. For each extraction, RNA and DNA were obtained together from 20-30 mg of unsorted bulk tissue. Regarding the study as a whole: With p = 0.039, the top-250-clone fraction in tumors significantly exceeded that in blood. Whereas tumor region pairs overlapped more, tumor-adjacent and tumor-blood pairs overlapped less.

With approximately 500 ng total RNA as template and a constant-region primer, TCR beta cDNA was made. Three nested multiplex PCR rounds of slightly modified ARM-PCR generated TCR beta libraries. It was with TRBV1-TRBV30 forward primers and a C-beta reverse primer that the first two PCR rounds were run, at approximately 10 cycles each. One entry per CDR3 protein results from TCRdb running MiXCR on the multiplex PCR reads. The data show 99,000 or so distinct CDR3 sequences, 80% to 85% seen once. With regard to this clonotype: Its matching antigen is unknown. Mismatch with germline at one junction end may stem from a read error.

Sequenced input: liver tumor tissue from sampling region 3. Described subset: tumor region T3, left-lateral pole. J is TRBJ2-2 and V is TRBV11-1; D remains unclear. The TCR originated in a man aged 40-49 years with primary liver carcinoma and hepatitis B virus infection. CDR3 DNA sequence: TGTGCCAGCGGCTTTTGTGGCACCGGGGAGCTGTTTTTT. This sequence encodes CASGFCGTGELFF.